The clone carrying this T cell receptor (beta chain) was seen once. Its antigen is undetermined. The sample comes from a study of T cell repertoires in cytomegalovirus infection. Study in general: Selected CMV epitopes included recently identified HLA-C-restricted ones as well as well-studied HLA-B-restricted ones. TCR beta signatures that were public indicated CMV infection and matching HLA type. General observations from the study: Dominating the ex vivo response were HLA-C-restricted CMV-specific TCR beta clonotypes. Carriers of CMV plus the relevant HLA were identified by cumulative public TCR beta family frequency.

TCRdb analysed the reads with MiXCR anew, one entry per CDR3 protein. The sample has approximately 350,000 distinct CDR3 sequences; roughly 34% are singletons. The germline gives CDR1 SGHAT, CDR2 FQNNGV. V was clipped by 4 bases and J by 0 bases; unmatched bases: 12. CDR3 length equals 18 residues. Sequences were derived from cultured PBMCs, sampled from culture after CMV antigen stimulation. This receptor was obtained from a human donor in good health (CMV status not recorded). Some clones in this sample may be carry-over from other donors' samples. The chain has TRBV11-2 and TRBJ2-1; 7 positions agree with TRBD2. DNA of the CDR3: TGTGCCAGCAGCTCGCCTCCCGAGACTAGCCCCTCCTACAATGAGCAGTTCTTC. It encodes CASSSPPETSPSYNEQFF.